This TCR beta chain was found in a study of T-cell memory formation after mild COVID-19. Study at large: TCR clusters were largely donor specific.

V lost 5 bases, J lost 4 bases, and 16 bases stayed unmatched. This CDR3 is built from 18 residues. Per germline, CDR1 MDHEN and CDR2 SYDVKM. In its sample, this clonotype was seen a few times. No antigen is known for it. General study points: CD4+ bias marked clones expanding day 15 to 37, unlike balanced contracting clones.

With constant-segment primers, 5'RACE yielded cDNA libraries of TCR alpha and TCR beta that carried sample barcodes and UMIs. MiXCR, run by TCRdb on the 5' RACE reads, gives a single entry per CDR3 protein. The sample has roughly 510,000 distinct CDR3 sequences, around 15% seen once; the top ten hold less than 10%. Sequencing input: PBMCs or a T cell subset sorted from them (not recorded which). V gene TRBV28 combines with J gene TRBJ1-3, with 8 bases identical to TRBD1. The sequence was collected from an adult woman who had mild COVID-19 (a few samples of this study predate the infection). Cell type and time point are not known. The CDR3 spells CASSPHLDGQGPGNTIYF. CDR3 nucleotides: TGTGCCAGCAGTCCCCACTTGGATGGACAGGGCCCGGGAAACACCATATATTTT.